Following are 8 T cell receptor beta chains from one sample sequenced in a study of regulatory T cells in long-lasting Graves disease (dated by TCRdb to the early 2020s). Libraries were made using multiplex PCR. TCRdb records Illumina HiSeq 4000 as the sequencer. iRepertoire HTBI primers and Arm-PCR amplification of CDR3 regions were used to construct TCR beta libraries. TCRdb trimmed public reads at Q25 via fastp, called clones via MiXCR and kept in-frame beta chains. Rows matching on CDR3 protein sequence are summarized as one entry with the most common DNA and genes. This sample comprises a few hundred thousand distinct CDR3 sequences, approximately 12% of them detected only once. The leading ten clones occupy 15% to 20% of the sample. According to the study, the label for this sample's time point signals: newly diagnosed GD, antithyroid drugs for less than 3 months. RNA was extracted from PBMCs in TRIzol for both TCR sequencing and RNA sequencing.

This same sample was also taken into another study, of T cells in Graves' hyperthyroidism and ophthalmopathy.

The source was peripheral blood mononuclear cells (PBMCs), collected at new diagnosis, from a patient treated with antithyroid drugs. The receptors were gathered from a woman aged 18-35 years with Graves disease. Donor details come from another sample of the same person, matched by shared clones.

The genes are TRBV27 and TRBJ2-2, with D unclear. Germline V gives CDR1 MNHEY, CDR2 SMNVEV (reference sequence). V was clipped by 6 bases and J by 7 bases, with 9 bases between them. The CDR3 has 12 amino acids. The CDR3 bases are TGTGCCAGCAGGCCCTCCCTCGGGGAGCTGTTTTTT. Translated, it gives CASRPSLGELFF.

This clonotype was observed once. This may arise from a read error, as a much more abundant clone is one base away. The genes are TRBV20-1 and TRBJ2-7; D might be TRBD2 (6 bases). The V end was cut by 2 bases, the J end by 7 bases, with 9 bases between. The CDR3 consists of 11 residues. CDR1 and CDR2 from the germline V gene are DFQATT and SNEGSKA (reference sequence). For the CDR3, the DNA is TGCAGTGCTAGAACGGGAGATGAGCAGTACTTC. As protein: CSARTGDEQYF.

The table lists this clonotype with a few counts. The gene calls are TRBV6-1 and TRBJ1-2, with a tentative D call TRBD1 (5 bases). The CDR3 has 13 amino acids. Trimming pared 8 bases from V and 8 bases from J, leaving 18 bases between. Germline CDR1 and CDR2: MNHNS and SASEGT. This CDR3 is CASGRTPAEGYTF. DNA for the CDR3: TGTGCCAGCGGACGGACACCTGCCGAAGGCTACACCTTC.

This clonotype was seen ten or more times. The chain is built from TRBV6-2 or TRBV6-3 and TRBJ2-5; tentative D call: TRBD2 (5 bases). V gave up 0 bases and J gave up 3 bases, with 17 bases separating them. Germline V lookup: CDR1 MNHEY, CDR2 SVGEGT. The CDR3 covers 17 residues. The CDR3 sequence: CASSYSPGIRSEETQYF. The CDR3 nucleotides read TGTGCCAGCAGTTACTCGCCGGGGATCCGAAGTGAAGAGACCCAGTACTTC.

At least ten counts were recorded for this clonotype. The chain uses TRBV11-2 and TRBJ2-1, with D possibly TRBD1 on 6 matching bases. Trimming removed 5 bases at V and 3 bases at J, with 11 bases between. The CDR3 totals 14 residues. The germline CDR1 and CDR2 sequences are SGHAT and FQNNGV. In DNA form, the CDR3 reads TGTGCCAGCAGCCCGAGACAGGTCTACAATGAGCAGTTCTTC. Protein sequence: CASSPRQVYNEQFF.

This clonotype was seen many times. As DNA, the CDR3 is TGCAGCGCTTTAGGACAGGGGCAATATGGCTACACCTTC. The encoded protein is CSALGQGQYGYTF. V and J are TRBV29-1 and TRBJ1-2, with 9 nucleotides matching TRBD1. Germline values: CDR1 SQVTM, CDR2 ANQGSEA. The V gene end was trimmed by 7 bases and the J gene end by 5 bases; junction bases not matched to a gene: 8. The CDR3 has 13 amino acids.

The table lists this clonotype with many counts. The chain joins TRBV2 to TRBJ1-1; D remains ambiguous. Germline V gene data show CDR1 as SNHLY and CDR2 as FYNNEI. Trimming removed 5 bases from V and 4 bases from J, with 5 bases in between. The length of the CDR3 is 11 residues. This CDR3 reads CASSILTEAFF. As DNA, the CDR3 is TGTGCCAGCAGTATCCTCACTGAAGCTTTCTTT.

This clonotype was observed many times. V usage is TRBV15 and J usage is TRBJ2-7, with D perhaps assigned TRBD1 or TRBD2 (5 bases each). Germline loops: CDR1 LNHNV, CDR2 YYDKDF (reference sequence). The ends were cut back, 0 bases at V and 6 bases at J, with 9 bases in the middle. There are 13 residues in the CDR3. The CDR3 protein is CATSRDGAGEQYF. Written as DNA, the CDR3 is TGTGCCACCAGCAGAGATGGGGCGGGCGAGCAGTACTTC.